Below, 10 T cell receptor beta chains from the same sample are listed, as sequenced in a study of cytomegalovirus exposure and HLA in healthy donors. PCR used 60 Vbeta primers and 13 Jbeta primers. The repertoire was sequenced with immunoSEQ multiplex PCR; TCRdb's copy has only in-frame clones and lacks some. The sample carries about 120,000 clones, around 62% recorded once. Sample: PBMCs. These receptors originate from a woman aged 40 to 50 in good health and CMV-seropositive.

In DNA form, the CDR3 reads TGCAGCGTTGAAGGCAGGGGGCGAGGCACTGAAGCTTTCTTT. Its translation is CSVEGRGRGTEAFF. V usage is TRBV29-1 and J usage is TRBJ1-1; 8 nucleotides match TRBD1. The CDR3 extends over 14 amino acids. Germline CDR1 SQVTM, CDR2 ANQGSEA. With 1 base clipped from V and 4 bases from J, the junction kept 5 bases outside the gene matches.

This clone was found a few times. The rearrangement uses TRBV6-5 and TRBJ2-1, with D perhaps TRBD2 (6 bases). The germline V gene encodes CDR1 MNHEY and CDR2 SVGAGI. Between the trimmed V and J ends, which lost 0 bases and 6 bases, there was a span of 9 bases. The CDR3 spans 14 residues. CDR3 nucleotide sequence: TGTGCCAGCAGTTACTCGGGACTTACCAATGAGCAGTTCTTC. Translated, it gives CASSYSGLTNEQFF.

This clone came up once. The V and J genes are TRBV7-9 and TRBJ1-2; no firm D call. The CDR3 sequence is 14 residues long. Trimming removed 0 bases from V and 2 bases from J, with 7 bases in between. In germline, CDR1 is SEHNR, CDR2 FQNEAQ (reference sequence). CDR3 DNA sequence: TGTGCCAGCAGCTTAGCACAGCCGAACTATGGCTACACCTTC. Translating it yields CASSLAQPNYGYTF.

The chain recombines TRBV5-1 with TRBJ1-2, with D possibly being TRBD1 (5 bases). V was cut by 0 bases and J by 0 bases, with 6 bases left in between. CDR3 length: 14 amino acids. CDR1 is SGHRS and CDR2 is YFSETQ in the germline V gene. CDR3 sequence (DNA): TGCGCCAGCAGCTTGGGACAGCCTAACTATGGCTACACCTTC. It codes for CASSLGQPNYGYTF.

The chain has TRBV6-1 and TRBJ1-1, with 7 bases identical to TRBD1. There are 14 residues in the CDR3. V shed 5 bases and J 10 bases; nucleotides not matched to a gene: 13. Germline assignment: CDR1 MNHNS and CDR2 SASEGT. This CDR3 is CASSPPRQGFGAFF. In DNA, the CDR3 is TGTGCCAGCAGTCCCCCGAGACAGGGCTTTGGAGCTTTCTTT.

The chain links TRBV6-1 to TRBJ1-1; the match to TRBD1 covers 8 bases. Germline CDR1 reads MNHNS; CDR2 reads SASEGT. V lost 2 bases to trimming and J lost 3 bases; unmatched junction nucleotides: 8. CDR3 length equals 16 residues. The CDR3 loop reads CASSEQGAVGYTEAFF. The DNA for the CDR3 is TGTGCCAGCAGTGAACAGGGGGCAGTGGGGTACACTGAAGCTTTCTTT.

The chain couples TRBV10-1 to TRBJ2-5; 11 nucleotides agree with TRBD2. This CDR3 has 18 residues. V shed 8 bases, J shed 2 bases, and the junction held 16 bases outside the gene matches. Germline V lookup: CDR1 WNHNN, CDR2 SYGVQD (reference sequence). The DNA for the CDR3 is TGCGCCAGCCGGTCACCCGGGACTAGCGGAGAACATCAAGAGACCCAGTACTTC. Its protein is CASRSPGTSGEHQETQYF.

This chain joins TRBV19 and TRBJ2-5; 9 bases map to TRBD2. J was trimmed by 5 bases and V by 5 bases; bases with no gene match: 9. The V gene's germline CDR1 is LNHDA and CDR2 SQIVND (reference sequence). CDR3 length: 15 residues. DNA of the CDR3: TGTGCCAGTAGTGTCCTAGCGGGGTCTCACGAGACCCAGTACTTC. It encodes CASSVLAGSHETQYF.

V and J are TRBV7-3 and TRBJ2-1; 9 bases match TRBD1. This CDR3 comprises 15 residues. J lost 6 bases, V lost 5 bases, and 8 bases had no gene match. CDR1 is SGHTA, CDR2 FQGTGA, per germline. The CDR3 protein is CASSHRDRVGNEQFF. CDR3 nucleotide sequence: TGTGCCAGCAGCCACCGGGACAGGGTAGGCAATGAGCAGTTCTTC.

The gene calls are TRBV28 and TRBJ1-1; TRBD1 aligns across 8 bases. Germline V gene data show CDR1 as MDHEN and CDR2 as SYDVKM. V shed 1 base and J 1 base; nucleotides not matched to a gene: 5. This CDR3 is 16 amino acids long. The DNA for the CDR3 is TGTGCCAGCAGTTTATTAGGACAGGGTGCGAACACTGAAGCTTTCTTT. Protein: CASSLLGQGANTEAFF.